The clone carrying this TCR beta chain was found once. The antigen is unknown. These data are taken from a study of T cell responses to AZD1222 COVID-19 vaccine. Study-level background: Second doses were pooled across both intervals (about 4 or about 12 weeks). Whole-study findings and limits: Spike-wide coverage was observed for vaccine-associated CD4 TCRs, with dominant responses at 160-218 and 743-854. Once two AZD1222 doses were given, Spike-specific TCR breadth and depth went up. Nearly half of spike-specific TCRs reportedly target unmutated variant regions.

This CDR3 contains 15 residues. TCRdb's copy holds only in-frame clones and misses some; the assay was immunoSEQ multiplex PCR. The table records fewer than 90,000 clones, about nine tenths of them present only once. The source was peripheral blood, collected on day 0 of AZD1222 vaccination. The clonotype originates from an adult in good health. The chain is built from TRBV21-1 and TRBJ2-1; TRBD1 is the table's D call and was not checked against the DNA. TRBV21-1 is shown as a pseudogene. The CDR3 sequence: CATSLLTGGYGEQFF. Written as DNA, the CDR3 is TGTGCCACCAGCCTATTGACAGGGGGTTATGGTGAGCAGTTCTTC.